The 5 T cell receptor beta chains below all came from one sample that was sequenced in a study of control samples from healthy donors and cancer patients. The protocol was immunoSEQ multiplex PCR, while the TCRdb copy is restricted to in-frame clones and leaves out a portion. Of some 49,000 clones listed, approximately 83% were seen once; the top ten hold approximately 3%. Sample: PBMCs. The receptors derive from a woman in her forties or fifties with lung cancer.

V gene TRBV30 combines with J gene TRBJ1-4; TRBD1 matches at 8 bases. Germline values: CDR1 GTSNPN, CDR2 SVGIG (reference sequence). This CDR3 is built from 14 residues. The V and J ends lost 3 bases and 8 bases, in that order; junction bases with no gene match: 8. Written as DNA, the CDR3 is TGTGCCTGGAGACCTTCAGGGGGCAGGGAAAAACTGTTTTTT. Translated, it gives CAWRPSGGREKLFF.

The rearrangement joins TRBV5-1 to TRBJ2-5, with D perhaps matching TRBD1 or TRBD2 (5 bases each). The V end lost 5 bases, the J end lost 1 base, and 9 bases lay between the germline ends. The CDR3 length is 13 residues. Germline CDR1 SGHRS, CDR2 YFSETQ. CDR3 coding DNA: TGCGCCAGCAGTTCAGGGACCCAAGAGACCCAGTACTTC. Amino acid sequence: CASSSGTQETQYF.

V and J are TRBV5-4 and TRBJ1-6, with 7 nucleotides matching TRBD1. Germline V CDR1 and CDR2: SGHNT, YYREEE (reference sequence). Losses at the gene ends were 2 bases for V and 2 bases for J; bases not matched to a gene: 1. The CDR3 runs 15 residues. The DNA for the CDR3 is TGTGCCAGCAGCTTACAGGGGACCTATAATTCACCCCTCCACTTT. Translated: CASSLQGTYNSPLHF.

V gene TRBV6-6 combines with J gene TRBJ1-5; tentatively, D is TRBD1 (5 bases). The ends were cut back, 0 bases at V and 3 bases at J, with 12 bases in the middle. Germline lookup yields CDR1 MNHNY and CDR2 SVGAGI (reference sequence). The CDR3 runs 16 residues. In DNA, the CDR3 is TGTGCCAGCAGTTACTCTCGACAGCTAAACAATCAGCCCCAGCATTTT. This translates into CASSYSRQLNNQPQHF.

In its sample, this clone was seen a few times. The genes are TRBV11-2 and TRBJ2-2; unclear D gene. Germline V gives CDR1 SGHAT, CDR2 FQNNGV. V lost 0 bases to trimming and J lost 6 bases, with 5 bases between them. The CDR3 loop spans 13 amino acids. CDR3 loop: CASSLEAAGELFF. The CDR3 DNA follows: TGTGCCAGCAGCTTAGAGGCGGCCGGGGAGCTGTTTTTT.